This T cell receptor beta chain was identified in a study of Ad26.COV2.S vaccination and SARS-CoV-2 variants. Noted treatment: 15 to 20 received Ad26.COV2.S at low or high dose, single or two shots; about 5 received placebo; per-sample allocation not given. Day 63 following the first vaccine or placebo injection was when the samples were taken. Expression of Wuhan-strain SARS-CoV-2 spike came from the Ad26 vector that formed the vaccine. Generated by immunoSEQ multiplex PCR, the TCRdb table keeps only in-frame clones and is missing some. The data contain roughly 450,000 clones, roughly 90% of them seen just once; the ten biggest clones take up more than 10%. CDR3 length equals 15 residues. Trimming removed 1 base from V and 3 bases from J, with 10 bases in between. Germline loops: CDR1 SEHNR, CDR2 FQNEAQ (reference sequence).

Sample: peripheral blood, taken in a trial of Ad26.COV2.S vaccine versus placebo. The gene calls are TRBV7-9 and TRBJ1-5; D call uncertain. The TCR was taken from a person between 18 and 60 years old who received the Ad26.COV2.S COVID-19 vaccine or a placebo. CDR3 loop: CASSLDGRLNQPQHF. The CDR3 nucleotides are TGTGCCAGCAGCTTAGACGGGAGACTCAATCAGCCCCAGCATTTT.